These T cell receptor beta chains were read from a single sample in a study of T cell repertoires in cytomegalovirus infection. TCRdb processed the reads anew with MiXCR; each CDR3 protein has one entry. The sample includes 250,000 to 300,000 distinct CDR3 sequences, 15% to 20% of them seen just once. The sample consisted of CD8+ T cells from PBMCs. These receptors all stem from a human donor in good health (CMV status not recorded). Some clones in this sample may be carry-over from other donors' samples. Each CDR3 is given with its conserved first and last residue. The D gene is left open where the match is weak. Size is stated for part of the rows, as once, few or many counts, or as a class when the clone is expanded.

D gene | J gene | clone size | V gene | CDR3 length | CDR3 protein | CDR3 DNA
- | TRBJ1-1 | many | TRBV7-2 | 15 | CASSSIRRGDTEAFF | TGTGCCAGCAGCTCCATTCGGCGGGGGGACACTGAAGCTTTCTTT
- | TRBJ1-1 | - | TRBV7-3 | 16 | CASTIPQPGHQSGAFF | TGTGCCAGCACCATTCCACAGCCGGGACATCAATCCGGAGCTTTCTTT
- | TRBJ1-3 | many | TRBV7-6 | 17 | CASSKHLGHSSGNTIYF | TGTGCCAGCAGCAAACATCTTGGACACAGCTCTGGAAACACCATATATTTT
- | TRBJ1-5 | many | TRBV7-8 | 16 | CASSLVARQSNQPQHF | TGTGCCAGCAGCTTAGTAGCGAGACAGTCCAATCAGCCCCAGCATTTT
- | TRBJ2-7 | many | TRBV28 | 14 | CASSLWTDTYEQYF | TGTGCCAGCAGTTTATGGACCGATACCTACGAGCAGTACTTC
TRBD1 | TRBJ2-3 | few | TRBV6-1 | 18 | CASSEYQRRDRARETQYF | TGTGCCAGCAGTGAATATCAGAGGCGGGACAGGGCGCGGGAGACGCAGTATTTT
- | TRBJ2-5 | few | TRBV29-1 | 17 | CSVEKRLEGPLSETQYF | TGCAGCGTTGAAAAAAGGTTAGAGGGACCTTTAAGCGAGACCCAGTACTTC
- | TRBJ1-2 | - | TRBV12-3/TRBV12-4 | 13 | CASSLDIVGGYTF | TGTGCCAGCAGCTTGGACATCGTGGGGGGCTACACCTTC
- | TRBJ2-3 | few | TRBV6-6 | 13 | CAICSSGPDTQYF | TGTGCTATTTGTTCCTCTGGCCCAGATACGCAGTATTTT
- | TRBJ2-7 | - | TRBV29-1 | 14 | CSVELETGSYEQYF | TGCAGCGTTGAGTTGGAAACCGGCTCCTACGAGCAGTACTTC
- | TRBJ1-1 | - | TRBV29-1 | 17 | CSVDSPGRGLGNTEAFF | TGCAGCGTTGATTCGCCGGGGAGGGGATTGGGGAACACTGAAGCTTTCTTT
- | TRBJ1-6 | - | TRBV28 | 18 | CASSPNSGGAAYNSPLHF | TGTGCCAGCAGTCCCAATTCCGGAGGGGCAGCCTATAATTCACCCCTCCACTTT
- | TRBJ2-3 | few | TRBV7-9 | 18 | CASSLEGREGTRRGTQYF | TGTGCCAGCAGCTTAGAAGGGAGAGAAGGTACCCGGAGGGGTACGCAGTATTTT
- | TRBJ1-5 | many | TRBV7-2 | 14 | CASSPLRVNQPQHF | TGTGCCAGCAGCCCTCTCAGGGTAAATCAGCCCCAGCATTTT
- | TRBJ1-4 | few | TRBV28 | 19 | CASSHLPYRTVWTNEKLFF | TGTGCCAGCAGTCATTTACCGTACCGCACAGTGTGGACTAATGAAAAACTGTTTTTT
- | TRBJ2-5 | - | TRBV28 | 11 | CASSPEETQYF | TGTGCCAGCAGCCCTGAAGAGACCCAGTACTTC
TRBD1 | TRBJ1-5 | few | TRBV6-2/TRBV6-3 | 15 | CASSRPPGGLQPQHF | TGTGCCAGCAGCCGCCCTCCAGGGGGACTTCAGCCCCAGCATTTT
TRBD1 | TRBJ2-2 | few | TRBV4-1 | 15 | CASSQGDRATGELFF | TGCGCCAGCAGCCAAGGGGACAGGGCCACCGGGGAGCTGTTTTTT
- | TRBJ2-5 | many | TRBV11-2 | 12 | CASSRVGETQYF | TGTGCCAGCAGCCGGGTGGGAGAGACCCAGTACTTC
- | TRBJ2-6 | many | TRBV7-2 | 20 | CASSPILQSAGSSGANVLTF | TGTGCCAGCAGCCCAATTTTACAGTCGGCGGGGAGCTCTGGGGCCAACGTCCTGACTTTC
- | TRBJ2-7 | many | TRBV7-9 | 15 | CASSSIGGRFYEQYF | TGTGCCAGCAGCTCGATCGGGGGACGCTTCTACGAGCAGTACTTC
TRBD1 | TRBJ2-2 | - | TRBV7-6 | 18 | CASSPSGTGGLNTGELFF | TGTGCCAGCAGCCCTTCCGGGACAGGGGGTTTGAACACCGGGGAGCTGTTTTTT
- | TRBJ1-3 | many | TRBV7-9 | 15 | CASSSEGSSGNTIYF | TGTGCCAGCAGCTCGGAGGGGAGCTCTGGAAACACCATATATTTT
TRBD1 | TRBJ1-5 | few | TRBV6-5 | 14 | CASSPLGQAQPQHF | TGTGCCAGCAGCCCACTCGGACAGGCGCAGCCCCAGCATTTT
TRBD1 | TRBJ2-7 | few | TRBV11-2 | 15 | CASSPGQFFSYEQYF | TGTGCCAGCAGCCCGGGACAGTTCTTCTCCTACGAGCAGTACTTC
TRBD2 | TRBJ2-7 | - | TRBV28 | 15 | CASSLRAGAVYEQYF | TGTGCCAGCAGCCTACGAGCGGGAGCGGTATACGAGCAGTACTTC
- | TRBJ1-5 | many | TRBV5-5 | 15 | CASSLSGSGRQPQHF | TGTGCCAGCAGCTTGTCAGGGTCCGGTCGTCAGCCCCAGCATTTT
- | TRBJ2-7 | once | TRBV13 | 16 | CASSLSGTDLGGEQYF | TGTGCCAGCAGCTTATCGGGGACAGACCTGGGGGGGGAGCAGTACTTC
- | TRBJ2-7 | - | TRBV6-2/TRBV6-3 | 13 | CASIGPRSYEQYF | TGTGCCAGCATTGGACCCCGCTCCTACGAGCAGTACTTC
- | TRBJ2-7 | many | TRBV7-3 | 15 | CASSLGPPGIYEQYF | TGTGCCAGCAGCTTAGGCCCGCCGGGGATCTACGAGCAGTACTTC
TRBD2 | TRBJ2-2 | - | TRBV6-5 | 15 | CAKTVSGGDTGELFF | TGTGCCAAGACTGTTAGCGGGGGGGACACCGGGGAGCTGTTTTTT
- | TRBJ2-5 | few | TRBV28 | 13 | CASSTSYQETQYF | TGTGCCAGCAGTACTAGCTACCAAGAGACCCAGTACTTC
- | TRBJ1-1 | - | TRBV19 | 12 | CASIKENTEAFF | TGTGCCAGTATAAAAGAGAACACTGAAGCTTTCTTT
- | TRBJ2-1 | - | TRBV19 | 17 | CASSIVFGDAGYNEQFF | TGTGCCAGTAGTATAGTATTCGGGGACGCTGGCTACAATGAGCAGTTCTTC
- | TRBJ1-1 | few | TRBV29-1 | 11 | CSLGRETEAFF | TGCAGCTTAGGGAGGGAAACTGAAGCTTTCTTT
TRBD2 | TRBJ2-1 | - | TRBV9 | 15 | CASSATSGTYNEQFF | TGTGCCAGCAGCGCTACTAGCGGGACCTACAATGAGCAGTTCTTC
- | TRBJ2-7 | - | TRBV12-3/TRBV12-4 | 12 | CASSKKKYEQYF | TGTGCCAGCAGTAAGAAGAAATACGAGCAGTACTTC